This T cell receptor (beta chain) was found in a study of T cell changes during pregnancy in multiple sclerosis. The assay was immunoSEQ multiplex PCR, and TCRdb's table has in-frame clones only and misses some. This table has about 24,000 clones, roughly 90% appearing once. The germline CDR1 and CDR2 sequences are MNHEY and SMNVEV (reference sequence). The trim removed 4 bases at V and 7 bases at J, leaving 4 bases unmatched. CDR3 size: 14 residues. The chain recombines TRBV27 with TRBJ1-6, with 7 nucleotides matching TRBD1. The sample was CD8+ T cells from peripheral blood mononuclear cells, taken in the first trimester of pregnancy. This sequence originates from a female donor in good health, enrolled as a control in a pregnancy study. In DNA, the CDR3 is TGTGCCAGCAGTTCGGGACAGCTAAATTCACCCCTCCACTTT. This sequence encodes CASSSGQLNSPLHF.